This T cell receptor (beta chain) was identified during a study of naive and memory T cell subsets. This clonotype was recorded at least ten times. Its cognate antigen is unknown. Indicated treatment: skin biopsy from PPD injection site in Mantoux-positive individual. Cells were not sorted; total RNA input targeted about 1 to 1000 ng. The CDR3 has 12 residues. The germline V gene has CDR1 SEHNR and CDR2 FQNEAQ (reference sequence). Blood and skin TCR RNA was reverse transcribed with alpha and beta constant primers. Ligated cDNA underwent four rounds of PCR with nested alpha and beta constant region primers and SP2. MiXCR, applied by TCRdb to the UMI-ligation and nested PCR reads, yields one record per CDR3 protein. Of under 20,000 distinct CDR3 sequences listed, more than 9% are singletons. General study findings and limits: Reportedly, tuberculin skin test sites gave far more TCRs than other biopsies.

The J gene is TRBJ1-1, the V gene TRBV7-9; 7 positions agree with TRBD1. The source was skin, collected from a tuberculin skin test site. The sequence was collected from an adult in good health. The chain's CDR3 is CATGHSRLEAFF. In nucleotides, the CDR3 is TGTGCGACAGGGCACAGCCGCTTAGAAGCTTTCTTT.